The 14 T cell receptor beta chains below come from one sample, sequenced in a study of vaccination and CD4 T cells after COVID-19. One entry per CDR3 protein, called by TCRdb with MiXCR from the PCR reads. The sample shows around 19,000 distinct CDR3 sequences, around 62% of them seen only once. This specimen consisted of CD4+ T cells from blood, obtained before SARS-CoV-2 vaccination. The receptors derive from a human donor who had recovered from COVID-19.

The count of this clonotype is one. The DNA of the CDR3 is TGTGCCAGCAGTGCCTACAAGGGGCCCGAGAACACTGAAGCTTTCTTT. This codes for CASSAYKGPENTEAFF. This chain uses TRBV6-2 or TRBV6-3 with TRBJ1-1, with a weak D call TRBD1 (5 bases). Trimming pared 5 bases from V and 1 base from J, leaving 17 bases between. CDR3 length: 16 residues. Germline CDR1 is MNHEY and CDR2 is SVGEGT.

Comments on this clonotype: Relative to the germline gene, one junction end is altered; a read error may explain this. The chain uses TRBV20-1 and TRBJ2-7; the D gene is possibly TRBD2 (6 bases). The CDR3 totals 15 residues. Germline-derived CDR1 and CDR2 are DFQATT and SNEGSKA (reference sequence). This chain's CDR3 is CGASGDSGPPYEQYF. The CDR3 region has the DNA TGCGGTGCCAGCGGTGATAGCGGCCCCCCCTACGAGCAGTACTTC.

The V gene is TRBV20-1, the J gene TRBJ1-5; D is ambiguous. CDR1 is DFQATT, CDR2 SNEGSKA, per germline (reference sequence). V lost 0 bases and J lost 3, with 12 bases in between. This CDR3 region has 15 residues. Here the CDR3 reads CSARENRVHNQPQHF. CDR3 bases: TGCAGTGCTAGAGAGAACCGGGTCCACAATCAGCCCCAGCATTTT.

This clonotype has only a few counts. The rearrangement uses TRBV28 and TRBJ2-3, with 7 bases fitting TRBD2. CDR1 is MDHEN and CDR2 is SYDVKM in the germline V gene. V gave up 1 base and J gave up 6 bases; unmatched junction bases: 10. The CDR3 loop spans 16 amino acids. The CDR3 bases are TGTGCCAGCAGTTTATCCGGCGGGACTAACCGTGATACGCAGTATTTT. Protein: CASSLSGGTNRDTQYF.

The chain employs TRBV19 and TRBJ2-7; 8 positions agree with TRBD1. J was trimmed by 1 base and V by 1 base; bases with no gene match: 3. The CDR3 consists of 15 residues. Per germline, CDR1 LNHDA and CDR2 SQIVND (reference sequence). CDR3 sequence (DNA): TGTGCCAGTAGTATAGTTGGACAGGGATCCTACGAGCAGTACTTC. Protein sequence: CASSIVGQGSYEQYF.

The sample holds a few counts of this clonotype. The V and J genes are TRBV15 and TRBJ1-4, with D unclear. The V end was cut by 0 bases, the J end by 3 bases, with 8 bases between. CDR3 length equals 15 residues. The germline CDR1 and CDR2 sequences are LNHNV and YYDKDF (reference sequence). The CDR3 bases are TGTGCCACCAGCAGAGATCCCAGATCTAATGAAAAACTGTTTTTT. The encoded protein is CATSRDPRSNEKLFF.

The chain links TRBV12-3 or TRBV12-4 to TRBJ1-6; 8 nucleotides match TRBD1. V was clipped by 3 bases and J by 9 bases; unmatched bases: 13. The CDR3 totals 17 residues. The CDR3: CASSFSPRTGRASPLHF. The CDR3, as DNA: TGTGCCAGCAGTTTCTCCCCGAGGACAGGGAGGGCTTCACCCCTCCACTTT.

The chain is built from TRBV20-1 and TRBJ2-3; 9 nucleotides match TRBD1. The germline gives CDR1 DFQATT, CDR2 SNEGSKA (reference sequence). The CDR3 totals 14 residues. Germline trimming cut 5 bases from V and 5 bases from J; bases unmatched to any gene: 8. CDR3 sequence reads: CSASPTGGQDTQYF. CDR3 sequence (DNA): TGCAGTGCTTCCCCGACAGGGGGACAAGATACGCAGTATTTT.

The CDR3 loop reads CASSEDVQNRYYGYTF. The CDR3 DNA reads as TGTGCCAGCAGTGAAGACGTACAAAACAGATACTATGGCTACACCTTC. J is TRBJ1-2 and V is TRBV6-1, with D unresolved. There are 16 residues in the CDR3. Per the germline V gene, CDR1 is MNHNS and CDR2 is SASEGT. V lost 1 base and J 3 bases, leaving 15 bases between the germline ends.

V usage is TRBV28 and J usage is TRBJ2-6, with 10 bases matching TRBD1. This CDR3 contains 18 residues. Per the germline V gene, CDR1 is MDHEN and CDR2 is SYDVKM. The junction had 15 bases not matched to a gene; V was cut back by 11 bases and J by 2 bases. The CDR3 region is CASNQPGQGFTGANVLTF. The CDR3 region has the DNA TGTGCCTCAAATCAGCCGGGACAGGGGTTTACTGGGGCCAACGTCCTGACTTTC.

The chain couples TRBV6-1 to TRBJ2-3, with TRBD2 matching 8 bases. The CDR3 has 13 residues. Germline V gives CDR1 MNHNS, CDR2 SASEGT. The V segment lost 10 bases and the J segment 0 bases; nucleotides outside the gene matches: 3. The CDR3 protein is CATRGGSTDTQYF. The CDR3 region has the DNA TGTGCCACCCGGGGGGGAAGCACAGATACGCAGTATTTT.

The rearrangement links TRBV7-3 to TRBJ2-3, with D uncertain. CDR1 SGHTA and CDR2 FQGTGA come from the germline V gene. The CDR3 sequence is 13 residues long. V was trimmed by 3 bases and J by 0 bases, leaving 4 bases between them. The CDR3 DNA follows: TGTGCCAGCAGCTTTGGTAGCACAGATACGCAGTATTTT. Its protein is CASSFGSTDTQYF.

CDR3 coding DNA: TGCAGTGCTCCTAAGGTACTAGCGGGAGTGGGGGAGCAGTTCTTC. Translation gives CSAPKVLAGVGEQFF. This chain links TRBV20-1 with TRBJ2-1; 11 bases map to TRBD2. The V gene end was trimmed by 5 bases and the J gene end by 10 bases; junction bases not matched to a gene: 13. This CDR3 contains 15 residues. Germline V CDR1 and CDR2: DFQATT, SNEGSKA (reference sequence).

This clonotype was recorded a few times. The rearrangement uses TRBV7-6 and TRBJ2-7, with D possibly matching TRBD2 (6 bases). There are 13 residues in the CDR3. CDR1 and CDR2 from the germline V gene are SGHVS and FNYEAQ. V was trimmed by 5 bases and J by 6 bases, leaving 14 bases between them. The CDR3 DNA is TGTGCCAGCAGCACCGCCCGGGGGAGCGAGCAGTACTTC. Amino acid sequence: CASSTARGSEQYF.